The 9 T cell receptor beta chains reported below all come from one sample, sequenced in a study of low-dose radiotherapy and immunotherapy resistance in tumors. TRAV- and TRBV-specific primers primed first-strand cDNA, covering alpha and beta chains. TCRs were put through approximately 21 PCR cycles of amplification with Phusion. A constant-region primer and the V-primer adapter served as the primer pair. Via MiXCR, TCRdb re-called the reads, giving one row per CDR3 protein. The sample lists around 80,000 distinct CDR3 sequences, around a sixth occurring once. Time point here: after trial treatment. Stated treatment: LDRT plus nivolumab, ipilimumab, low-dose cyclophosphamide and aspirin (RACIN trial). The source was PBMCs, collected after low-dose radiotherapy plus immunotherapy. The receptors were gathered from a male donor with prostate cancer.

This clonotype showed up just a few times. The CDR3 nucleotides are TGCAGTGCGGTCCGGGACCCTAGGGGTGAAAAACTGTTTTTT. The encoded protein is CSAVRDPRGEKLFF. The chain has TRBV20-1 and TRBJ1-4, with D perhaps matching TRBD1 (5 bases). V was trimmed by 6 bases and J by 7 bases, leaving 18 bases between them. Germline V gene sequence: CDR1 DFQATT, CDR2 SNEGSKA (reference sequence). This CDR3 comprises 14 residues.

J is TRBJ2-4 and V is TRBV5-4; D tentatively reads TRBD1 or TRBD2 (5 bases each). From germline, CDR1 is SGHNT and CDR2 YYREEE (reference sequence). With 3 bases removed from V and 1 base from J, the gap between germline ends came to 11 bases. The CDR3 consists of 15 residues. The chain's CDR3 is CASSSEGRAKNIQYF. The CDR3 coding sequence is TGTGCCAGCAGCTCAGAGGGACGGGCCAAAAACATTCAGTACTTC.

This clonotype was recorded at least ten times. The rearrangement links TRBV20-1 to TRBJ1-5; D might be TRBD1 (6 bases). Germline V lookup: CDR1 DFQATT, CDR2 SNEGSKA (reference sequence). The CDR3 is made up of 17 amino acids. V shed 1 base and J shed 6 bases, with 22 bases lying between them. CDR3 in DNA: TGCAGTGCTAGAGCTTCGATTGGCTCAGGGGCTCGTCAGCCCCAGCATTTT. It encodes CSARASIGSGARQPQHF.

A remark on this clonotype: A far larger clone lies a single base away; this is likely a read error. This chain links TRBV5-6 with TRBJ2-1, with TRBD1 identical over 7 bases. CDR3 length equals 14 residues. Trimming cost V 3 bases and J 10 bases; bases outside gene matches: 10. The germline V gene encodes CDR1 SGHDT and CDR2 YYEEEE. CDR3 bases: TGTGCCAGCAGCTCCGGACAGGTCTCCTACGAGCAGTTCTTC. It codes for CASSSGQVSYEQFF.

This clonotype has at least ten counts. The V and J genes are TRBV19 and TRBJ2-1; D gene ambiguous. With 3 bases removed from V and 7 bases from J, the gap between germline ends came to 10 bases. Germline V gene data show CDR1 as LNHDA and CDR2 as SQIVND (reference sequence). This CDR3 contains 13 residues. CDR3 coding DNA: TGTGCCAGTAGTATGTGGACGGATAATGAGCAGTTCTTC. Translating gives CASSMWTDNEQFF.

This clonotype turned up a few times. V and J are TRBV27 and TRBJ2-7; 11 positions match TRBD1. CDR1 and CDR2 (germline): MNHEY, SMNVEV (reference sequence). This CDR3 region has 15 residues. J gave up 5 bases and V 2 bases, and 5 bases lay outside the gene matches. The CDR3 loop is CASSLRGQGVDEQYF. CDR3 DNA: TGTGCCAGCAGTTTAAGGGGACAGGGGGTTGACGAGCAGTACTTC.

This clonotype was counted between two and nine times. V and J are TRBV7-2 and TRBJ2-3; perhaps TRBD2 as D (5 bases). The CDR3 consists of 15 residues. Germline assignment: CDR1 SGHTA and CDR2 FQGNSA. V was cut by 5 bases and J by 5 bases, with 17 bases left in between. The CDR3 reads CASSTRLTTGDTQYF. In DNA, the CDR3 is TGTGCCAGCAGCACACGACTAACGACCGGAGATACGCAGTATTTT.

This clonotype came up a few times. The chain joins TRBV29-1 to TRBJ2-7; D unresolved. Germline lookup yields CDR1 SQVTM and CDR2 ANQGSEA. This CDR3 is built from 13 residues. The V end lost 4 bases, the J end lost 6 bases, and 16 bases lay between the germline ends. The DNA of the CDR3 is TGCAGCGTTGTAAGTCAGGCGCCGTCCGAGCAGTACTTC. Encoded protein: CSVVSQAPSEQYF.

This clonotype was recorded at least ten times. V gene TRBV28 combines with J gene TRBJ2-1, with TRBD1 matching over 10 bases. This CDR3 has 13 residues. The V gene end was trimmed by 6 bases and the J gene end by 5 bases; junction bases not matched to a gene: 1. Per germline, CDR1 MDHEN and CDR2 SYDVKM. Here the CDR3 reads CASRGTGDNEQFF. The CDR3 region has the DNA TGTGCCAGCAGGGGGACAGGGGACAATGAGCAGTTCTTC.